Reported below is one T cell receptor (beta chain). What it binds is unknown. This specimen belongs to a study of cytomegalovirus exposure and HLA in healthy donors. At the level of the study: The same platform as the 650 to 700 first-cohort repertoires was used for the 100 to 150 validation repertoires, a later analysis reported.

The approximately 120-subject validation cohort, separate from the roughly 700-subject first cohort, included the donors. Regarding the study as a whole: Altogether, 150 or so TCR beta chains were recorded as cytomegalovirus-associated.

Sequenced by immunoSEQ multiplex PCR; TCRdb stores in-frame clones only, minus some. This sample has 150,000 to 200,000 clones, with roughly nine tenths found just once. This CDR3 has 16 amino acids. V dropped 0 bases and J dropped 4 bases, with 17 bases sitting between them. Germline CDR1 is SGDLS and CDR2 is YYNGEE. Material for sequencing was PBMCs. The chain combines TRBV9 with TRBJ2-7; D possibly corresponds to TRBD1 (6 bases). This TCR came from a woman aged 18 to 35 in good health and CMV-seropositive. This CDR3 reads CASSVGASRGKYEQYF. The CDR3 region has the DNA TGTGCCAGCAGCGTAGGGGCTAGCAGGGGAAAATACGAGCAGTACTTC. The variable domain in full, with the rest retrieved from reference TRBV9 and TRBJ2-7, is DSGVTQTPKHLITATGQRVTLRCSPRSGDLSVYWYQQSLDQGLQFLIQYYNGEERAKGNILERFSAQQFPDLHSELNLSSLELGDSALYFCASSVGASRGKYEQYFGPGTRLTVT.